The 16 T cell receptor beta chains presented below share a single source sample, sequenced in a study of beta chain features in type 1 diabetes. The sequenced template was cDNA made from the entire isolated RNA. Generated by immunoSEQ multiplex PCR, the TCRdb table keeps only in-frame clones and is missing some. Of about 260,000 clones listed, roughly 70% are singletons. The sample consisted of naive CD4+ T cells from blood. Source of these receptors: a man in his thirties or forties in good health.

The rearrangement joins TRBV6-5 to TRBJ2-3; perhaps TRBD1 as D (6 bases). The CDR3 consists of 14 residues. V lost 6 bases and J 3 bases, leaving 13 bases between the germline ends. Germline-derived CDR1 and CDR2 are MNHEY and SVGAGI. The CDR3: CASRLGGGTDTQYF. In DNA form, the CDR3 reads TGTGCCAGCAGGCTAGGGGGTGGGACAGATACGCAGTATTTT.

The V call is TRBV4-1, the J call TRBJ1-1; the D gene is possibly TRBD1 (5 bases). The germline V gene encodes CDR1 MGHRA and CDR2 YSYEKL. Trimming left V 8 bases short and J 7 bases short, with 11 bases between. The CDR3 is made up of 11 amino acids. The CDR3 protein is CASQKRGEAFF. CDR3 nucleotides: TGCGCCAGCCAAAAGAGGGGTGAAGCTTTCTTT.

The J gene is TRBJ2-7, the V gene TRBV10-1; no clear D gene. Trimming removed 0 bases from V and 8 bases from J, with 14 bases in between. Germline V lookup: CDR1 WNHNN, CDR2 SYGVQD (reference sequence). The CDR3 runs to 14 residues. CDR3 in DNA: TGCGCCAGCAGTGAGTCTTGGTCCGGGCTTAAGCAGTACTTC. Its protein is CASSESWSGLKQYF.

This clone is a singleton in its sample. The chain has TRBV30 and TRBJ1-2; D is undetermined. The germline V gene encodes CDR1 GTSNPN and CDR2 SVGIG (reference sequence). The CDR3 covers 13 residues. The V and J ends lost 0 bases and 6 bases respectively, with 11 bases between them. The CDR3 is CAWSVRRSDGYTF. Written as DNA, the CDR3 is TGTGCCTGGAGTGTACGGAGGAGTGATGGCTACACCTTC.

This clone came up a few times. The rearrangement links TRBV30 to TRBJ2-4; D is ambiguous. Between the trimmed V and J ends, which lost 1 base and 0 bases, there was a span of 7 bases. Germline V gene sequence: CDR1 GTSNPN, CDR2 SVGIG (reference sequence). This CDR3 has 14 amino acids. The CDR3 DNA reads TGTGCCTGGAGTGACAGTCTAGCCAAAAACATTCAGTACTTC. This gives the protein CAWSDSLAKNIQYF.

This chain uses TRBV9 with TRBJ2-1; D remains ambiguous. Looked up from germline, CDR1 is SGDLS and CDR2 is YYNGEE. The V and J ends lost 0 bases and 0 bases respectively, with 7 bases between them. CDR3 length: 15 residues. Here the CDR3 reads CASSVDVVSYNEQFF. CDR3 nucleotides: TGTGCCAGCAGCGTAGATGTAGTCTCCTACAATGAGCAGTTCTTC.

J is TRBJ2-7 and V is TRBV28; TRBD2 matches 7 bases. This CDR3 comprises 14 residues. Germline V gives CDR1 MDHEN, CDR2 SYDVKM. J lost 4 bases, V lost 1 base, and 4 bases had no gene match. The CDR3 DNA is TGTGCCAGCAGTTTATACGGGACTACGTACGAGCAGTACTTC. This encodes CASSLYGTTYEQYF.

The rearrangement joins TRBV29-1 to TRBJ2-7; D may match TRBD1 or TRBD2 (5 bases each). Trimming took 6 bases from V and 0 from J, leaving 21 bases between them. Germline-derived CDR1 and CDR2 are SQVTM and ANQGSEA. The CDR3 runs to 16 residues. CDR3 in DNA: TGCAGCGTCACCGTACCGGGACCCTACGACTCCTACGAGCAGTACTTC. It yields the protein CSVTVPGPYDSYEQYF.

The V and J genes are TRBV29-1 and TRBJ1-5; maybe TRBD1 (6 bases). V was trimmed by 4 bases and J by 6 bases, leaving 19 bases between them. Per germline, CDR1 SQVTM and CDR2 ANQGSEA. The CDR3 runs to 15 residues. CDR3: CSVVRDQGLGQPQHF. The CDR3 nucleotides are TGCAGCGTTGTAAGGGACCAGGGGCTCGGTCAGCCCCAGCATTTT.

Only a few counts were recorded for this clone. The chain is built from TRBV29-1 and TRBJ2-2; 7 nucleotides agree with TRBD1. Per germline, CDR1 SQVTM and CDR2 ANQGSEA. Unmatched junction bases numbered 4, after V lost 6 bases and J lost 3 bases. The CDR3 contains 13 residues. CDR3 residues: CSVGTVYTGELFF. CDR3 nucleotide sequence: TGCAGCGTCGGGACAGTTTACACCGGGGAGCTGTTTTTT.

The CDR3 DNA is TGTGCCAGCAGTTACTCGAAGGTCAGCTACGAGCAGTACTTC. Its translation is CASSYSKVSYEQYF. J is TRBJ2-7 and V is TRBV6-6; the D is unclear. Germline V gene data show CDR1 as MNHNY and CDR2 as SVGAGI (reference sequence). The CDR3 extends over 14 amino acids. Trimming took 0 bases from V and 3 from J, leaving 9 bases between them.

The chain uses TRBV5-1 and TRBJ2-7, with D possibly matching TRBD1 (6 bases). The length of the CDR3 is 14 residues. V lost 0 bases to trimming and J lost 2 bases, with 9 bases between them. Germline lookup yields CDR1 SGHRS and CDR2 YFSETQ. The CDR3 is CASSLERQAYEQYF. DNA for the CDR3: TGCGCCAGCAGCTTGGAACGACAGGCCTACGAGCAGTACTTC.

The genes are TRBV30 and TRBJ1-2; D call uncertain. Germline CDR1 reads GTSNPN; CDR2 reads SVGIG (reference sequence). Trimming removed 4 bases at V and 3 bases at J, with 9 bases between. The CDR3 runs to 12 residues. CDR3 nucleotides: TGTGCCTGGAAGAATTACGACTATGGCTACACCTTC. Translating it yields CAWKNYDYGYTF.

The V call is TRBV30, the J call TRBJ1-2; no definite D call. This CDR3 spans 14 amino acids. Between the trimmed V and J ends, which lost 3 bases and 3 bases, there was a span of 14 bases. Per the germline V gene, CDR1 is GTSNPN and CDR2 is SVGIG (reference sequence). The CDR3 is CAWRKEPPYYGYTF. CDR3 bases: TGTGCCTGGAGAAAGGAGCCACCCTACTATGGCTACACCTTC.

For this clone: In the same sample, other DNA sequences code for this CDR3. J is TRBJ2-3 and V is TRBV29-1, with D uncertain. The V gene lost 0 bases and the J gene lost 3 bases, with 4 bases spanning the gap. Per the germline V gene, CDR1 is SQVTM and CDR2 is ANQGSEA. The CDR3 totals 12 residues. The CDR3 sequence is CSVEEGTDTQYF. In DNA, the CDR3 is TGCAGCGTTGAAGAGGGAACAGATACGCAGTATTTT.

This sequence joins TRBV7-6 and TRBJ2-5; TRBD2 agrees at 9 bases. V shed 5 bases and J 4 bases; nucleotides not matched to a gene: 11. Germline lookup yields CDR1 SGHVS and CDR2 FNYEAQ. The CDR3 is 16 residues long. The DNA of the CDR3 is TGTGCCAGCAGCCCGCGGCCTAGCGGGGCGGGAGAGACCCAGTACTTC. As protein: CASSPRPSGAGETQYF.